This T cell receptor (beta chain) was identified during a study of blood T cell repertoires in COVID-19. Study-level information: Sample material is recorded as cDNA or gDNA derived from T cells, B-cell-depleted T cells, or PBMCs.

Method: immunoSEQ multiplex PCR; TCRdb's copy keeps in-frame clones and lacks some. Here the sample spans around 100,000 clones, more than 60% being singletons. The CDR3 is 15 amino acids. The ends were cut back, 2 bases at V and 1 base at J, with 10 bases in the middle. Germline values: CDR1 SGDLS, CDR2 YYNGEE. The sequence was obtained from a man aged 70 or older with active or convalescent COVID-19. J is TRBJ2-1 and V is TRBV9, with a weak D call TRBD1 (7 bases). The sample was peripheral blood. CDR3 nucleotides: TGTGCCAGCAGCGTGGCGGGACAGTCCTACAATGAGCAGTTCTTC. Translated: CASSVAGQSYNEQFF.